This TCR beta chain was recovered during a study of shared clonotypes between healthy human individuals (dated by TCRdb to about 2020). With respect to the entire study: The cohort comprised a couple of women and a few men aged 18 to 49 years. Per donor, three plates each were used for CD4 naive and CD4 memory, two for CD8 naive, and one for CD8 memory. To estimate repertoire size and how much clonotype sharing occurs between individuals, the study deeply sequenced the blood TCR repertoires of about five healthy adults. Different laboratories and diverse techniques were used to prepare libraries and sequence TCR repertoires, to increase sequencing depth and limit assay-specific biases. Each donor's leukapheresis produced roughly between about 0.9 and 9.5 billion PBMCs.

Using the deep immunoSEQ assay, multiplex PCR amplified TCR CDR3 regions from genomic DNA. Extracted genomic DNA from each cell subset was distributed evenly across all wells of several immunoSEQ 96-well plates, and each plate was treated as a replicate. Each replicate PCR for sorted subsets received roughly 0.2 ug genomic DNA, equal to about 30,000 T cell genomes. Purified libraries were measured with a Qubit 3.0 fluorometer, size-checked on a Bioanalyzer 2100, and measured again with the KAPA Library Quantification kit. Every immunoSEQ 96-well plate was sequenced on a dedicated single-read 150-cycle Illumina NextSeq 550 flow cell. As for the original processing: Because only junctional sequences without quality scores were contained in the immunoSEQ output, filtering matching that applied to full-length reads could not be performed. To assign V/J genes and CDR3, sequences were annotated using PyIR, a Python wrapper for IgBLAST v1.9, with IMGT germline references. Reads were filtered out if the reads had weak V/J assignments (E-value above 1e-6), no CDR3, stop codons, out-of-frame junctions, or ambiguous translated residues. V3J clonotypes were defined as sequences sharing the same inferred V gene, J gene, and CDR3 amino acid sequence. To compute the percentage overlap between repertoires, the number of shared unique clonotypes was divided by the size of the smaller repertoire. Richness of each repertoire was evaluated using RTK rarefaction, the Chao1 estimator, and Recon v2.1 estimates of unobserved clonotypes. For all TCRbeta clonotypes obtained by the gDNA method from a few donors, generation probabilities were computed with OLGA. Here the immuneACCESS table is served through TCRdb, limited to in-frame sequences with V and J called. Missing clones are a known gap in these copies; in checked studies unresolved V genes cover under half, and the rest lacks a known reason. That table furnishes V, J and clone size, whereas the DNA furnished D and trimming. The table for this sample lists about 1 million clones; around 74% of them were counted only once. The ten top clones hold approximately 1.5% of the sample.

Donors were healthy HIV-negative adults with no recently reported acute infections or vaccinations. Every donor was a Caucasian adult residing in Nashville, Tennessee, USA. Magnetic negative selection was used to enrich CD4+ T cells, after which naive cells were positively selected on CD45RA and the negative fraction became the memory subset. Blood was obtained by leukapheresis, after which PBMCs were separated by Ficoll-Histopaque density gradient centrifugation and cryopreserved in liquid nitrogen vapor phase. Analytical flow cytometry was used to check the purity and quantity of every magnetically sorted T cell population. Genomic DNA was isolated from every sorted fraction and measured by UV absorbance on a Nanodrop 2000c. Broader findings and caveats from the paper: Naive subsets generally had larger estimated clonotype richness than memory subsets. Based on pairwise subsampling, the degree of clonotype sharing among donors was expected to be affected by sequencing depth. Compared with non-shared clonotypes, clonotypes shared by all four sorted-subset donors had higher generation probabilities. Incomplete sequencing was indicated by rarefaction of sorted-subset datasets, despite the large sequencing depth. The small number of donors limited the genetic and exposure-history diversity represented. Sampling was restricted to blood, and TCR repertoires in tissues likely differ from the TCR repertoires found in blood. Sharing across a few donors was observed for roughly 5% of naive CD4, over 3% of naive CD8, over 2% of memory CD4, and around 0.4% of memory CD8 clonotypes.

This clone was found a few times. It has no known antigen specificity. Base quality data are lacking; no much larger clone is found one base away. Within the sample, other DNA sequences also encode this same CDR3. Trimming leaves V shorter by 0 bases and J shorter by 1 base, with the junction holding 0 bases beyond the gene matches. In the germline V gene, CDR1 corresponds to SGHRS and CDR2 to YFSETQ. The CDR3 runs 14 amino acids, cysteine and phenylalanine included. Only CDR3 DNA is held: 42 bases, read in frame from base 1. Sequencing was carried out using memory CD4+ T cells sorted from blood. This sample's cell subset or site label indicates: CD45RA-negative fraction. The chain was built from TRBV5-1 and TRBJ1-1, and TRBD1 aligns with 7 junction nucleotides. The source of this sequence is a man aged 18 to 30 in good health. CDR3 protein: CASSLGTGNTEAFF. Read as DNA, the sequence is TGCGCCAGCAGCTTGGGGACAGGGAACACTGAAGCTTTCTTT.